Following are 31 T cell receptor beta chains from one sample sequenced in a study of T cell repertoires in cytomegalovirus infection. TCRdb processed the reads anew with MiXCR; each CDR3 protein has one entry. The sample consists of 100,000 to 150,000 distinct CDR3 sequences, 7.5% to 9% of them appearing once. Sample: PBMCs. Source of these receptors: a human donor in good health (CMV status not recorded). Some clones in this sample may be carry-over from other donors' samples.

Concerning this clonotype itself: A much more abundant neighbour one base away suggests this may be a read error. This chain joins TRBV12-3 or TRBV12-4 and TRBJ2-1; the D gene is possibly TRBD2 (5 bases). This CDR3 region has 13 residues. Trimming took off 3 bases at V and 10 bases at J, with 13 bases between the two ends. In DNA form, the CDR3 reads TGTGCCAGCAGTTTCCGACGGGGTCCAGAGCAGTTCTTC. Protein sequence: CASSFRRGPEQFF.

This clonotype was counted many times. The chain uses TRBV4-1 and TRBJ1-6, with 7 bases lining up with TRBD1. Germline V CDR1 and CDR2: MGHRA, YSYEKL. The ends lost 4 bases at V and 8 bases at J; junction bases unmatched: 5. CDR3 length equals 14 residues. In nucleotides, the CDR3 is TGCGCCAGCAGCCTCCGGGACAGTCATTCACCCCTCCACTTT. This sequence encodes CASSLRDSHSPLHF.

This clonotype was counted at least ten times. The V gene is TRBV7-2, the J gene TRBJ1-3; tentative D call: TRBD1 (5 bases). The CDR3 sequence is 17 residues long. The V end lost 1 base, the J end lost 0 bases, and 13 bases lay between the germline ends. Germline V gene lookup returns CDR1 SGHTA and CDR2 FQGNSA. DNA for the CDR3: TGTGCCAGCAGCTTAGTTACGTCAGGGACCTCTGGAAACACCATATATTTT. It yields the protein CASSLVTSGTSGNTIYF.

The gene calls are TRBV20-1 and TRBJ1-5; possibly TRBD1 for D (5 bases). The CDR3 has 14 residues. Germline V CDR1 and CDR2: DFQATT, SNEGSKA (reference sequence). Deletions cut 4 bases from V and 3 bases from J, with 13 bases between. This CDR3 reads CSAIPGTVNQPQHF. CDR3 DNA sequence: TGCAGTGCTATCCCCGGGACTGTCAATCAGCCCCAGCATTTT.

The chain couples TRBV2 to TRBJ2-1, with TRBD2 matching over 14 bases. The CDR3 sequence is 16 residues long. Germline-derived CDR1 and CDR2 are SNHLY and FYNNEI. The V and J ends lost 7 bases and 1 base, in that order; junction bases with no gene match: 3. In nucleotides, the CDR3 is TGTGCCAGCACCAGGACTAGCGGGGGGTCCTACAATGAGCAGTTCTTC. This translates into CASTRTSGGSYNEQFF.

The chain has TRBV6-2 or TRBV6-3 and TRBJ2-5; D gene unclear. Germline values: CDR1 MNHEY, CDR2 SVGEGT. Trimming stripped 0 bases from V and 1 base from J, with 0 bases between. The CDR3 length is 12 residues. CDR3 DNA: TGTGCCAGCAGTTACTCCCAAGAGACCCAGTACTTC. Translated: CASSYSQETQYF.

The chain joins TRBV6-8 to TRBJ2-3, with D perhaps matching TRBD2 (6 bases). Trimming took 8 bases from V and 0 from J, leaving 15 bases between them. CDR1 is MNHGY, CDR2 SAAAGT, per germline. This CDR3 is 15 amino acids long. The CDR3 bases are TGTGCCAGCCGATCTCATAGCGGCAGCACAGATACGCAGTATTTT. It is translated as CASRSHSGSTDTQYF.

A few counts support this clonotype. The chain carries TRBV20-1 and TRBJ2-5; 12 bases are a match to TRBD2. V was pared by 1 base and J by 2 bases, with 5 bases of the junction left unmatched. The V gene's germline CDR1 is DFQATT and CDR2 SNEGSKA (reference sequence). This CDR3 spans 16 amino acids. CDR3 nucleotide sequence: TGCAGTGCTAGAGTACTAGCGGGGGGACTACAAGAGACCCAGTACTTC. As protein: CSARVLAGGLQETQYF.

This clonotype was seen ten or more times. This chain connects TRBV6-1 to TRBJ1-5, with D possibly TRBD1 on 6 matching bases. Trimming removed 7 bases from V and 5 bases from J, with 12 bases in between. This CDR3 spans 13 amino acids. Germline values: CDR1 MNHNS, CDR2 SASEGT. The CDR3 sequence is CASNTGKDQPQHF. The CDR3 DNA sequence: TGTGCCAGCAATACAGGGAAAGATCAGCCCCAGCATTTT.

This clonotype was seen ten or more times. V gene TRBV12-3 or TRBV12-4 combines with J gene TRBJ1-1; D is unclear. The CDR3 runs 14 residues. V was cut by 3 bases and J by 5 bases, with 13 bases left in between. The CDR3 region is CASSFVGYSTEAFF. The CDR3 DNA is TGTGCCAGCAGTTTTGTGGGATACTCAACTGAAGCTTTCTTT.

In its sample, this clonotype was seen many times. In DNA form, the CDR3 reads TGTGCCAGCAGCCGGGACCTCACAGATACGCAGTATTTT. It translates to CASSRDLTDTQYF. This sequence joins TRBV2 and TRBJ2-3; the D gene could be TRBD1 or TRBD2 (5 bases each). There are 13 residues in the CDR3. V lost 6 bases and J lost 2, with 9 bases in between. Germline CDR1 reads SNHLY; CDR2 reads FYNNEI.

This clonotype has just a few counts. The J gene is TRBJ1-1, the V gene TRBV29-1; D uncertain. Trimming stripped 0 bases from V and 1 base from J, with 6 bases between. The CDR3 has 13 residues. Germline V gives CDR1 SQVTM, CDR2 ANQGSEA. CDR3 in amino acids: CSVEDQANTEAFF. In nucleotides, the CDR3 is TGCAGCGTTGAAGATCAAGCGAACACTGAAGCTTTCTTT.

Details on this clonotype: Given a much more abundant clone one base away, this may be a read error. Here the CDR3 omits its conserved ending phenylalanine or tryptophan, so a read error is the likely source. V gene TRBV27 combines with J gene TRBJ2-1; possible D gene TRBD1, 5 bases. Trimming cost V 5 bases and J 0 bases, with 8 bases left between them. The CDR3 consists of 14 residues. The V gene's germline CDR1 is MNHEY and CDR2 SMNVEV (reference sequence). The CDR3 DNA sequence: TGTGCCAGCAGTGGGGCCAGCTCCTACAATGAGCAGTTCATC. This sequence encodes CASSGASSYNEQFI.

This clonotype was observed at least ten times. The chain carries TRBV7-6 and TRBJ2-1; D not certain. CDR3 length: 13 residues. Trimming cost V 2 bases and J 5 bases, with 7 bases left between them. Germline loops: CDR1 SGHVS, CDR2 FNYEAQ. In nucleotides, the CDR3 is TGTGCCAGCAGCTTAAGGGCTGACAATGAGCAGTTCTTC. Protein: CASSLRADNEQFF. The complete variable domain, with remaining parts taken from reference TRBV7-6 and TRBJ2-1, reads GAGVSQSPRYKVTKRGQDVALRCDPISGHVSLYWYRQALGQGPEFLTYFNYEAQQDKSGLPNDRFSAERPEGSISTLTIQRTEQRDSAMYRCASSLRADNEQFFGPGTRLTVL.

This clonotype appeared once. This chain connects TRBV28 to TRBJ1-6; D gene uncertain. Trimming removed 10 bases from V and 0 bases from J, with 16 bases in between. This CDR3 contains 16 residues. Germline CDR1 and CDR2: MDHEN and SYDVKM. CDR3 in DNA: TGTGCCAACAAATTCTACGCAAGCTCCTATAATTCACCCCTCCACTTT. Residues: CANKFYASSYNSPLHF.

This clonotype was recorded many times. The chain employs TRBV20-1 and TRBJ1-3, with D possibly being TRBD1 (6 bases). The V end was cut by 6 bases, the J end by 2 bases, with 26 bases between. There are 18 residues in the CDR3. Germline CDR1 reads DFQATT; CDR2 reads SNEGSKA (reference sequence). CDR3 coding DNA: TGCAGTGCCATAATCGGTGGGACAAGAACCCTGACTGGAAACACCATATATTTT. Residues: CSAIIGGTRTLTGNTIYF.

This clonotype was picked up many times. The rearrangement joins TRBV28 to TRBJ2-3; 9 bases map to TRBD1. This CDR3 is 17 amino acids long. V was pared by 4 bases and J by 4 bases, with 12 bases of the junction left unmatched. Per the germline V gene, CDR1 is MDHEN and CDR2 is SYDVKM. CDR3 loop: CASSSPDRGAQADTQYF. DNA for the CDR3: TGTGCCAGCAGTTCCCCGGACAGGGGCGCACAGGCAGATACGCAGTATTTT.

This clonotype was seen a handful of times. The chain has TRBV27 and TRBJ2-3; TRBD2 matches 10 bases. Per germline, CDR1 MNHEY and CDR2 SMNVEV (reference sequence). This CDR3 is 16 amino acids long. Trimming removed 4 bases from V and 2 bases from J; junction bases left unmatched: 6. Here the CDR3 reads CASSSLAGIATDTQYF. The CDR3, as DNA: TGTGCCAGCAGTTCACTAGCGGGGATAGCCACAGATACGCAGTATTTT.

The table lists this clonotype with many counts. The J gene is TRBJ1-1, the V gene TRBV20-1, with D possibly being TRBD1 (6 bases). Germline CDR1 reads DFQATT; CDR2 reads SNEGSKA (reference sequence). CDR3 size: 13 residues. V was shortened by 1 base and J by 4 bases, with 10 bases between the two germline ends. CDR3 nucleotide sequence: TGCAGTGCTAGAGTAGGGGGGGGCACTGAAGCTTTCTTT. Its translation: CSARVGGGTEAFF.

This clonotype was seen a handful of times. The rearrangement joins TRBV5-1 to TRBJ2-1, with 7 bases fitting TRBD1. With 1 base clipped from V and 4 bases from J, the junction kept 5 bases outside the gene matches. Germline CDR1 and CDR2: SGHRS and YFSETQ. The CDR3 totals 15 residues. The CDR3, as DNA: TGCGCCAGCAGCTTGAGAACAGGGGATTACAATGAGCAGTTCTTC. Amino acid sequence: CASSLRTGDYNEQFF.

This clonotype was seen a few times. This chain joins TRBV27 and TRBJ2-7, with D possibly matching TRBD2 (5 bases). Germline CDR1 MNHEY, CDR2 SMNVEV (reference sequence). The CDR3 extends over 11 amino acids. V lost 6 bases and J lost 4, with 7 bases in between. The CDR3 here is CASSRGYEQYF. The DNA for the CDR3 is TGTGCCAGCAGCCGCGGGTACGAGCAGTACTTC.

This clonotype has just a few counts. The CDR3, as DNA: TGCAGTGCCCGCACAGGTTCCACCACAGATACGCAGTATTTT. Protein sequence: CSARTGSTTDTQYF. V usage is TRBV20-1 and J usage is TRBJ2-3; TRBD1 might be the D (5 bases). The V end lost 6 bases, the J end lost 2 bases, and 15 bases lay between the germline ends. The CDR3 covers 14 residues. CDR1 is DFQATT and CDR2 is SNEGSKA in the germline V gene (reference sequence).

The sample holds many counts of this clonotype. The V gene is TRBV5-5, the J gene TRBJ1-1, with D tentatively TRBD1 (5 bases). Germline V gene data show CDR1 as SGHKS and CDR2 as YYEKEE (reference sequence). The CDR3 is made up of 12 amino acids. Trimming removed 2 bases at V and 7 bases at J, with 9 bases between. Here the CDR3 DNA reads TGTGCCAGCAGCTTTGGGACCAATGAAGCTTTCTTT. Translation: CASSFGTNEAFF.

The chain has TRBV2 and TRBJ2-2; 8 bases map to TRBD1. The junction had 12 bases not matched to a gene; V was cut back by 8 bases and J by 7 bases. This CDR3 comprises 15 residues. Germline values: CDR1 SNHLY, CDR2 FYNNEI. CDR3 sequence: CASRKDRVINGELFF. The CDR3 nucleotides read TGTGCCAGCCGTAAGGACAGGGTCATCAACGGGGAGCTGTTTTTT.

This clonotype has more than one count but fewer than ten. The chain carries TRBV20-1 and TRBJ2-7, with D maybe TRBD1 (6 bases). V lost 1 base to trimming and J lost 2 bases, with 18 bases between them. This CDR3 spans 16 amino acids. The V gene's germline CDR1 is DFQATT and CDR2 SNEGSKA (reference sequence). CDR3 loop: CSARVQAPGHAYEQYF. CDR3 DNA: TGCAGTGCTAGAGTCCAAGCACCGGGACACGCCTACGAGCAGTACTTC.

The rearrangement uses TRBV12-3 or TRBV12-4 and TRBJ2-6; TRBD1 aligns across 8 bases. The CDR3 length is 17 residues. With 5 bases clipped from V and 0 bases from J, the junction kept 6 bases outside the gene matches. The CDR3, as DNA: TGTGCCAGCAGTCAGGACAGGGCGAACTCTGGGGCCAACGTCCTGACTTTC. Residues: CASSQDRANSGANVLTF.

This clonotype was counted between two and nine times. The chain joins TRBV5-4 to TRBJ1-1; TRBD1 might be the D (5 bases). Per the germline V gene, CDR1 is SGHNT and CDR2 is YYREEE (reference sequence). The CDR3 is 13 amino acids. Trimming removed 4 bases at V and 1 base at J, with 8 bases between. The CDR3 region has the DNA TGTGCCAGCAGCCACGGACAGAACACTGAAGCTTTCTTT. Protein sequence: CASSHGQNTEAFF.

This clonotype has ten or more counts. The chain is built from TRBV10-3 and TRBJ1-2; a possible D gene is TRBD1 (6 bases). The CDR3 covers 15 residues. Germline V gene lookup returns CDR1 ENHRY and CDR2 SYGVKD. V lost 2 bases, J lost 4 bases, and 14 bases lay in between. The CDR3 nucleotides are TGTGCCATCAGTGAGGTACCCAGGGGCCTCTATGGCTACACCTTC. Its translation: CAISEVPRGLYGYTF.

The sample holds many counts of this clonotype. This chain uses TRBV7-9 with TRBJ1-5, with 8 bases lining up with TRBD1. The germline CDR1 and CDR2 sequences are SEHNR and FQNEAQ (reference sequence). J was trimmed by 0 bases and V by 5 bases; bases with no gene match: 6. There are 16 residues in the CDR3. The CDR3 protein is CASSRTGTNSNQPQHF. CDR3 sequence (DNA): TGTGCCAGCAGCCGGACAGGGACTAATAGCAATCAGCCCCAGCATTTT.

This clonotype was detected ten times or more. The chain employs TRBV7-9 and TRBJ1-5; tentative D call: TRBD1 (6 bases). Germline V gene data show CDR1 as SEHNR and CDR2 as FQNEAQ (reference sequence). The CDR3 length is 13 residues. With 5 bases removed from V and 7 bases from J, the gap between germline ends came to 12 bases. The CDR3 here is CASSPTGYQPQHF. CDR3 sequence (DNA): TGTGCCAGCAGCCCCACAGGGTACCAGCCCCAGCATTTT.

There are a few counts of this clonotype. The chain is built from TRBV7-9 and TRBJ1-4, with D possibly TRBD1 on 5 matching bases. The CDR3 is made up of 16 amino acids. Per germline, CDR1 SEHNR and CDR2 FQNEAQ (reference sequence). The ends were cut back, 3 bases at V and 2 bases at J, with 13 bases in the middle. The CDR3 region has the DNA TGTGCCAGCAGCTTGGACCTCAGGGCGACTAATGAAAAACTGTTTTTT. Its protein product is CASSLDLRATNEKLFF.